This T cell receptor (beta chain) was found in a study of spatial heterogeneity in lung cancer. Study-wide background: Consistently, beta-chain sequences turned up in larger numbers than alpha-chain sequences did.

Note on this clonotype: Its antigen is as yet unknown.

Study-wide results and limits: Blood carried ubiquitous expanded tumor TCRs more at resection than follow-up.

Each TCR cDNA molecule bore a unique molecular identifier. One entry per CDR3 protein, called by TCRdb with MiXCR from the 5' RACE reads. The data show roughly 40,000 distinct CDR3 sequences, approximately 6.8% seen once. Per germline, CDR1 SEHNR and CDR2 FQNEAQ (reference sequence). V was clipped by 7 bases and J by 7 bases; unmatched bases: 12. The CDR3 consists of 14 residues. Regarding time point: sample taken at primary tumor resection. Whole RNA came from tumor, nontumor lung or frozen PBMC and was sequenced without being sorted. The 55 to 90 donors had untreated early-stage non-small cell lung cancer.

The chain employs TRBV7-9 and TRBJ1-1; 7 bases are shared with TRBD1. This TCR came from a female donor with early-stage non-small cell lung cancer. Sample: PBMCs, taken at surgery. The CDR3 loop reads CASILSVGTDEAFF. In DNA, the CDR3 is TGTGCCAGCATCCTAAGCGTGGGGACAGATGAAGCTTTCTTT.